Sequencing of this TCR beta chain was carried out in a study of blood T cells in healthy people across ages. Study-level points and caveats: CMV status of donors was not determined, possibly confounding expanded clonotype changes.

Trimming left V 6 bases short and J 8 bases short, with 22 bases between. Germline loops: CDR1 MGHDK, CDR2 SYGVNS. The CDR3 runs to 15 residues. With a J-beta primer mix and a sample-barcoded 5' primer, a second PCR ran about 6 to 11 cycles. MiXCR, applied by TCRdb to the 5' RACE reads, yields one record per CDR3 protein. The table shows fewer than 900,000 distinct CDR3 sequences, with approximately 43% occurring only once. This clonotype has just a few counts. Its specificity is not known. Sequencing was carried out using blood. J is TRBJ1-2 and V is TRBV25-1, with D possibly TRBD1 on 6 matching bases. The receptor comes from a woman aged 55 to 70 in good health. CDR3 protein: CASSPPRGVGEGYTF. The CDR3 region has the DNA TGTGCCAGCAGCCCTCCTAGGGGGGTAGGAGAAGGCTACACCTTC.